Below, one T cell receptor (beta chain) is given with its context. This entry comes from a study of technical replicates of blood from a handful of donors. Profiled with immunoSEQ multiplex PCR; TCRdb holds only in-frame clones, not every one. The sample lists 75,000 to 100,000 clones, roughly 94% occurring once. The germline CDR1 and CDR2 sequences are GTSNPN and SVGIG (reference sequence). The CDR3 is 14 residues long. V was pared by 0 bases and J by 4 bases, with 12 bases between. The origin of this receptor is a human donor in good health. The rearrangement uses TRBV30 and TRBJ1-1, with D unclear. The sample comprised T cells isolated from PBMCs. The CDR3, as DNA: TGTGCCTGGAGTGTTGGAGGGAGTGCCACTGAAGCTTTCTTT. Protein: CAWSVGGSATEAFF.